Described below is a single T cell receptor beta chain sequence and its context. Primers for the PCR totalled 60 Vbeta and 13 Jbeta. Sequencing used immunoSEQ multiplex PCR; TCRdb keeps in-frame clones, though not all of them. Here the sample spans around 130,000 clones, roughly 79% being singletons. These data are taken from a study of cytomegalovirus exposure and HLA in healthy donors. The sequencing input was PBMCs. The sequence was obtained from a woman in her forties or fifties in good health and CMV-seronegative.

The CDR3 DNA is TGTGCCAGCAGACAGACAGGGGACTATGGCTACACCTTC. It yields the protein CASRQTGDYGYTF. V usage is TRBV27 and J usage is TRBJ1-2, with TRBD1 identical over 8 bases. J lost 3 bases, V lost 6 bases, and 3 bases had no gene match. The CDR3 covers 13 residues. CDR1 MNHEY and CDR2 SMNVEV come from the germline V gene (reference sequence).